This T cell receptor beta chain was identified in a study of post-analysis software for immune sequencing data. Presence of unique molecular identifiers characterized the TCR beta cDNA libraries. MiXCR, run by TCRdb on the PCR reads, gives a single entry per CDR3 protein. The sample has approximately 570,000 distinct CDR3 sequences, about 40% seen once; the top ten hold under 2%. This clonotype was observed a few times. Its matching antigen is unknown. Whole-study findings and limits: TRBV segments more frequent in patients than in controls numbered roughly 5 and included TRBV5-6, TRBV5-1 and TRBV20-1.

From germline, CDR1 is SGHAT and CDR2 FQDESV (reference sequence). The CDR3 extends over 16 amino acids. Germline trimming cut 5 bases from V and 5 bases from J; bases unmatched to any gene: 13. The chain carries TRBV11-1 and TRBJ2-3; 7 bases align to TRBD1. Sequenced material: blood. The receptor was isolated from a girl aged 5 to 17 with multiple sclerosis. CDR3 loop: CASSAFQGDGRDTQYF. The CDR3 bases are TGTGCCAGCAGCGCTTTCCAGGGGGATGGTCGAGATACGCAGTATTTT.